This record looks at one TCR beta chain sequence and its context. Antigen specificity is unknown. The survey-level immunoSEQ assay was used. The authors' processing: Productive clonotypes were detectable down to 2.59 x 10-5 frequency. This table comes from immunoSEQ multiplex PCR, and its TCRdb copy is limited to in-frame clones, with some not included. That table gives V, J and clone size, and the DNA gave D and trimming. The sample consists of about 38,000 clones, 75% to 85% of them appearing once. Germline V gene sequence: CDR1 SGHRS, CDR2 YFSETQ. The CDR3 covers 15 residues. With 4 bases clipped from V and 4 bases from J, the junction kept 4 bases outside the gene matches. The data are from a study of STAT5B mutations in CD4+ large granular lymphocyte leukemia. Whole-study findings and limits: Top patient clones used TRBV06 genes more often: 8/27 versus 2/35 in controls.

Control samples were healthy donors' buffy coats. The clonotype comes from a human donor in good health. Sequencing was done on a sample of CD4+ T cells from blood buffy coats. V and J are TRBV5-1 and TRBJ2-5; 13 bases are shared with TRBD2. CDR3 sequence (DNA): TGCGCCAGCAGCGAGGGGACTAGCGGGGCAGAGACCCAGTACTTC. It yields the protein CASSEGTSGAETQYF.